Listed here are 25 T cell receptor beta chains from one sample, sequenced in a study of T cells in narcolepsy. Libraries were prepared by immunoSEQ multiplex PCR; TCRdb keeps only in-frame clonotypes and omits some of them. Here the sample spans tens of thousands of clones, approximately 90% being singletons. Material: CD45RA- memory CD4+ T cells from PBMCs. The receptors were gathered from a human donor with narcolepsy.

In DNA, the CDR3 is TGTGCCAGTAGCGTTTCGGGACAGAAGAATTCACCCCTCCACTTT. Encoded protein: CASSVSGQKNSPLHF. This chain joins TRBV19 and TRBJ1-6; TRBD1 matches 7 bases. The J segment lost 7 bases and the V segment lost 6 bases, leaving 9 bases of the junction unmatched. The CDR3 length is 15 residues. In germline, CDR1 is LNHDA, CDR2 SQIVND (reference sequence). Using reference TRBV19 and TRBJ1-6 for the parts outside the CDR3, the full variable domain is DGGITQSPKYLFRKEGQNVTLSCEQNLNHDAMYWYRQDPGQGLRLIYYSQIVNDFQKGDIAEGYSVSREKKESFPLTVTSAQKNPTAFYLCASSVSGQKNSPLHFGNGTRLTVT.

The V and J genes are TRBV2 and TRBJ2-1; a weak D match, TRBD1 (6 bases). The CDR3 totals 13 residues. CDR1 and CDR2 from the germline V gene are SNHLY and FYNNEI. Trimming removed 7 bases at V and 2 bases at J, with 9 bases between. CDR3 in amino acids: CASTGDTYNEQFF. CDR3 sequence (DNA): TGTGCCAGCACCGGGGACACCTACAATGAGCAGTTCTTC.

V usage is TRBV13 and J usage is TRBJ2-5, with TRBD1 identical over 11 bases. Germline CDR1 is PRHDT and CDR2 is FYEKMQ (reference sequence). V lost 5 bases, J lost 6 bases, and 8 bases stayed unmatched. The CDR3 is made up of 15 amino acids. CDR3 nucleotides: TGTGCCAGCAGCGTTCGGACAGGGGGCGGGAAGACCCAGTACTTC. Amino acid sequence: CASSVRTGGGKTQYF.

There are a few counts of this clone. This chain uses TRBV19 with TRBJ1-4; 8 positions match TRBD1. There are 12 residues in the CDR3. V dropped 10 bases and J dropped 6; count of bases not matched to a gene: 4. Germline V CDR1 and CDR2: LNHDA, SQIVND (reference sequence). Here the CDR3 reads CAISDRDEKLFF. CDR3 sequence (DNA): TGTGCCATCTCGGACAGGGATGAAAAACTGTTTTTT.

The chain carries TRBV28 and TRBJ1-4; D is ambiguous. The V and J ends lost 5 bases and 0 bases respectively, with 7 bases between them. Germline CDR1 reads MDHEN; CDR2 reads SYDVKM. CDR3 length: 14 amino acids. The CDR3 loop reads CASSKPTTNEKLFF. Written as DNA, the CDR3 is TGTGCCAGCAGTAAACCTACAACTAATGAAAAACTGTTTTTT.

V is TRBV27 and J is TRBJ2-4, with unresolved D. Germline V lookup: CDR1 MNHEY, CDR2 SMNVEV (reference sequence). Trimming removed 2 bases at V and 7 bases at J, with 9 bases between. The CDR3 sequence is 13 residues long. CDR3 DNA sequence: TGTGCCAGCAGTTTAGGTCCCGGGAACATTCAGTACTTC. It encodes CASSLGPGNIQYF.

The rearrangement uses TRBV6-1 and TRBJ1-5; D remains unclear. Germline lookup yields CDR1 MNHNS and CDR2 SASEGT. This CDR3 contains 14 residues. Trimming removed 3 bases at V and 0 bases at J, with 6 bases between. The CDR3 coding sequence is TGTGCCAGCAGTGAGGTGAATAGCAATCAGCCCCAGCATTTT. Its protein product is CASSEVNSNQPQHF.

This clone was counted only a few times. The CDR3 is CASSQGRAGGFQETQYF. CDR3 nucleotides: TGCGCCAGCAGCCAAGGAAGGGCGGGGGGATTCCAAGAGACCCAGTACTTC. The chain carries TRBV4-3 and TRBJ2-5; TRBD2 matches 8 bases. V was pared by 1 base and J by 1 base, with 8 bases of the junction left unmatched. This CDR3 spans 17 amino acids. In germline, CDR1 is LGHNA, CDR2 YSLEER.

This clone showed up just a few times. The chain is built from TRBV27 and TRBJ2-7, with a tentative D call TRBD2 (5 bases). CDR1 MNHEY and CDR2 SMNVEV come from the germline V gene (reference sequence). The CDR3 spans 14 residues. V lost 3 bases to trimming and J lost 3 bases, with 12 bases between them. The CDR3 nucleotides are TGTGCCAGCAGTTTGTCAACTAGTCGCTACGAGCAGTACTTC. It is translated as CASSLSTSRYEQYF.

The chain uses TRBV7-2 and TRBJ1-2, with 8 bases aligning to TRBD1. V lost 5 bases, J lost 2 bases, and 7 bases stayed unmatched. The CDR3 loop spans 15 amino acids. Germline CDR1 and CDR2: SGHTA and FQGNSA. In DNA, the CDR3 is TGTGCCAGCAGCCCACAGGGGGGACAGAACTATGGCTACACCTTC. Translated: CASSPQGGQNYGYTF.

The chain uses TRBV28 and TRBJ1-5, with D possibly matching TRBD1 (6 bases). Germline-derived CDR1 and CDR2 are MDHEN and SYDVKM. This CDR3 comprises 13 residues. Trimming stripped 10 bases from V and 4 bases from J, with 14 bases between. The CDR3 is CATRQGPNQPQHF. The CDR3 region has the DNA TGTGCCACCCGGCAGGGGCCGAATCAGCCCCAGCATTTT.

V is TRBV6-1 and J is TRBJ2-4; tentative D call: TRBD2 (6 bases). V shed 0 bases and J shed 7 bases, with 13 bases lying between them. The CDR3 is 15 residues long. Germline loops: CDR1 MNHNS, CDR2 SASEGT. CDR3 loop: CASSEAGGNSNIQYF. In nucleotides, the CDR3 is TGTGCCAGCAGTGAAGCAGGCGGGAATTCGAACATTCAGTACTTC.

This clone was seen only once. The V gene is TRBV20-1, the J gene TRBJ2-5; D is perhaps TRBD2 (6 bases). Germline lookup yields CDR1 DFQATT and CDR2 SNEGSKA (reference sequence). This CDR3 contains 10 residues. V was shortened by 8 bases and J by 4 bases, with 8 bases between the two germline ends. The CDR3: CSPGGETQYF. CDR3 nucleotides: TGCAGTCCCGGGGGAGAGACCCAGTACTTC.

The chain combines TRBV7-9 with TRBJ1-1; 7 positions agree with TRBD1. J gave up 3 bases and V 7 bases, and 5 bases lay outside the gene matches. The germline V gene has CDR1 SEHNR and CDR2 FQNEAQ (reference sequence). This CDR3 comprises 13 residues. This CDR3 is CASNTQGYTEAFF. The CDR3 coding sequence is TGTGCCAGCAACACACAGGGGTACACTGAAGCTTTCTTT.

The chain carries TRBV27 and TRBJ2-2, with 10 bases matching TRBD2. Trimming cost V 5 bases and J 5 bases; bases outside gene matches: 11. CDR3 length: 17 amino acids. Germline CDR1 MNHEY, CDR2 SMNVEV (reference sequence). The CDR3 is CASSPGTSAKGTGELFF. The CDR3 DNA reads as TGTGCCAGCAGTCCCGGGACTAGCGCAAAAGGGACCGGGGAGCTGTTTTTT.

This chain links TRBV5-1 with TRBJ2-2, with D possibly TRBD1 on 6 matching bases. The CDR3 runs to 17 residues. CDR1 and CDR2 (germline): SGHRS, YFSETQ. The ends were cut back, 4 bases at V and 2 bases at J, with 18 bases in the middle. This chain's CDR3 is CASSPGADSSNTGELFF. CDR3 DNA sequence: TGCGCCAGCAGCCCTGGGGCGGACAGCAGTAACACCGGGGAGCTGTTTTTT.

The J gene is TRBJ1-5, the V gene TRBV5-6; D remains unclear. The CDR3 totals 13 residues. From germline, CDR1 is SGHDT and CDR2 YYEEEE. Trimming took 2 bases from V and 6 from J, leaving 9 bases between them. CDR3 sequence (DNA): TGTGCCAGCAGCTTTAGGGCCAGTCAGCCCCAGCATTTT. This gives the protein CASSFRASQPQHF.

This chain links TRBV4-2 with TRBJ2-1; the D is unclear. Trimming took off 0 bases at V and 6 bases at J, with 9 bases between the two ends. The V gene's germline CDR1 is LGHNA and CDR2 YNFKEQ. CDR3 size: 14 residues. CDR3 nucleotide sequence: TGTGCCAGCAGCCAAGAGACCAGGCGCAATGAGCAGTTCTTC. This codes for CASSQETRRNEQFF.

The chain is built from TRBV10-3 and TRBJ2-1; D could derive from TRBD1 or TRBD2 (5 bases each). V lost 10 bases and J 6 bases, leaving 22 bases between the germline ends. The CDR3 totals 15 residues. Germline V gives CDR1 ENHRY, CDR2 SYGVKD. CDR3 sequence: CATESDEGFTNEQFF. CDR3 DNA: TGTGCCACCGAGTCGGATGAGGGGTTCACCAATGAGCAGTTCTTC.

The rearrangement links TRBV21-1 to TRBJ2-3; the D call of TRBD2 is as the table states it, not checked on the DNA. TRBV21-1 is a documented pseudogene. CDR3 size: 18 residues. The DNA for the CDR3 is TGTGCCAGCAGCAAACGACGGCAGCGGGAGTCAGATACAGATACGCAGTATTTT. Translation gives CASSKRRQRESDTDTQYF.

This chain links TRBV7-2 with TRBJ2-7; perhaps TRBD2 as D (6 bases). With 1 base removed from V and 5 bases from J, the gap between germline ends came to 12 bases. This CDR3 comprises 14 residues. Looked up from germline, CDR1 is SGHTA and CDR2 is FQGNSA. The CDR3 bases are TGTGCCAGCAGCTTAGTGGCGGGAACGAACGAGCAGTACTTC. Its protein is CASSLVAGTNEQYF.

The chain couples TRBV27 to TRBJ1-5, with D possibly TRBD1 on 6 matching bases. Per germline, CDR1 MNHEY and CDR2 SMNVEV (reference sequence). Trimming left V 9 bases short and J 5 bases short, with 23 bases between. This CDR3 contains 16 residues. The CDR3: CARVVITASGDQPQHF. The CDR3 coding sequence is TGTGCCAGGGTGGTAATCACCGCTTCAGGGGATCAGCCCCAGCATTTT.

The chain joins TRBV27 to TRBJ1-2; the D gene is possibly TRBD1 (5 bases). V was clipped by 3 bases and J by 7 bases, with 15 bases between them. Germline V gives CDR1 MNHEY, CDR2 SMNVEV (reference sequence). The CDR3 extends over 14 amino acids. The CDR3 is CASSFVSGGSGYTF. The CDR3 DNA is TGTGCCAGCAGTTTCGTGTCGGGGGGGTCTGGCTACACCTTC.

The chain couples TRBV18 to TRBJ2-7; possible D gene TRBD2, 5 bases. V was pared by 4 bases and J by 3 bases, with 10 bases between. This CDR3 has 13 amino acids. Germline CDR1 is KGHSH and CDR2 is LQKENI. CDR3 sequence: CASSQGVDYEQYF. As DNA, the CDR3 is TGTGCCAGCTCACAGGGAGTAGACTACGAGCAGTACTTC.

The sample holds a few counts of this clone. The V and J genes are TRBV5-6 and TRBJ1-2; 7 nucleotides agree with TRBD1. V gave up 4 bases and J gave up 0 bases; unmatched junction bases: 6. Germline values: CDR1 SGHDT, CDR2 YYEEEE. This CDR3 is 15 amino acids long. In DNA, the CDR3 is TGTGCCAGCAGCGAGACAGGGAGCGCTAACTATGGCTACACCTTC. It encodes CASSETGSANYGYTF.